This is a list of T cell receptor beta chains from one sample in a study of breast tumors, draining lymph nodes, adjacent tissues. From the multiplex PCR reads, TCRdb called clonotypes with MiXCR, one entry per CDR3 protein. The sample carries a few hundred thousand distinct CDR3 sequences, less than 40% recorded once. Material for sequencing was axillary lymph node tissue. Receptors were obtained from a female donor with breast cancer. Some clones in this sample may be carry-over from other donors' samples. Both conserved end residues are part of each CDR3. Each record gives: D gene, V gene, CDR3 length, J gene, CDR3 protein. D genes are given only for firm matches.

D: TRBD2
V: TRBV7-9
length: 19
J: TRBJ2-2
CDR3: CASSAIWASGRESPGELFF

D: .
V: TRBV5-8
length: 13
J: TRBJ2-1
CDR3: CASSLRRALEQFF

D: TRBD2
V: TRBV9
length: 18
J: TRBJ2-1
CDR3: CASSPPRTSGRTYNEQFF

D: TRBD2
V: TRBV10-2
length: 14
J: TRBJ2-5
CDR3: CAGKPGGSAETQYF

D: TRBD2
V: TRBV10-2
length: 16
J: TRBJ2-3
CDR3: CASTLTSGSSPDTQYF

D: .
V: TRBV7-9
length: 15
J: TRBJ2-1
CDR3: CASSFIQSSYNEQFF

D: .
V: TRBV18
length: 14
J: TRBJ1-5
CDR3: CASSDGTLNQPQHF

D: TRBD2
V: TRBV6-1
length: 16
J: TRBJ2-1
CDR3: CASSPLAEPYYNEQFF

D: .
V: TRBV7-2
length: 16
J: TRBJ2-2
CDR3: CASSDPGRGITGELFF

D: TRBD1
V: TRBV7-9
length: 14
J: TRBJ2-3
CDR3: CASSLGTDLDTQYF

D: TRBD2
V: TRBV11-3
length: 15
J: TRBJ2-3
CDR3: CASSFEGGGTDTQYF

D: TRBD2
V: TRBV19
length: 17
J: TRBJ2-3
CDR3: CASSIKGTSGGADTQYF

D: .
V: TRBV20-1
length: 14
J: TRBJ1-3
CDR3: CSASREATGNTIYF

D: TRBD1
V: TRBV11-2
length: 16
J: TRBJ2-6
CDR3: CASSWGTGGGANVLTF

D: .
V: TRBV7-2
length: 15
J: TRBJ1-3
CDR3: CASSRGTSGGYTIYF